This T cell receptor beta chain was obtained from a study of regulatory T cells in long-lasting Graves disease (dated by TCRdb to the early 2020s). Describing the broader study: To count as having persistent Graves' disease, a patient had to have received antithyroid drug treatment for over 5 years with TSH receptor autoantibodies remaining persistently positive. Patients with persistent Graves' disease were compared with patients with newly diagnosed Graves' disease using TCR sequencing and RNA sequencing of peripheral blood. The study was conducted in China and was registered as a clinical trial. A total of 33 samples were covered by TCR sequencing, comprising roughly 13 persistent and approximately 20 newly diagnosed Graves' disease patients. Antithyroid drugs had been taken for approximately 10 years on average by persistent Graves' disease patients in the clinical cohort. Here is what the overall study found, with its caveats: A larger number of public clonotypes was shared among persistent patients (approximately 3,000) than among newly diagnosed patients (about 990). Lower TCR Shannon entropy and fewer highly expanded clones were observed in persistent Graves' disease patients than in newly diagnosed patients, which suggested clonal expansion. Persistent disease showed preferential use of TRBV28, TRBJ1-2 and TRBJ2-5, whereas newly diagnosed disease favored TRBV20-1 and TRBJ2-1. The authors noted that the small sample size was a limitation that may lower accuracy. Sequencing and analysis were restricted to the TCR beta chain. The study examined only peripheral blood because the primary lesion, thyroid tissue, could not be accessed.

Remarks on this clonotype: Its antigen is not yet known. No per-base quality is available; no much larger clone lies one base away.

Including the terminal cysteine and phenylalanine, the CDR3 comprises 15 residues. The CDR3 DNA has 45 bases and is translated from base 1. Germline trimming amounts to 4 bases on V and 6 bases on J, with 11 as the count of junction bases outside the gene matches. Via the germline V gene, CDR1 is SGHVS and CDR2 FQNEAQ. Preparation of the library involved multiplex PCR. The sequencer was an Illumina HiSeq 4000. CDR3 regions were amplified by Arm-PCR with iRepertoire HTBI primers to construct TCR beta libraries. Before sequencing, the PCR products underwent gel purification. As for the authors' bioinformatics: A total of 60 to 80 TRBV and more than twelve TRBJ segments were identified across samples and were used for gene usage analysis of CDR3 amino acid clonotypes. COPE and FqMerger were used to merge filtered high-quality paired reads into contigs. BLAST was used to align contigs to IMGT TRBV, TRBD and TRBJ reference genes, with CDR3 defined following IMGT. Any clonotype with a frequency above 0.1% was counted as a highly expanded clone. Shannon entropy served as the measure of repertoire diversity, while the Gini coefficient captured V-J evenness. A clonotype found in more than one individual was treated as public. The raw public data were reprocessed by TCRdb itself: fastp quality trimming at Q25, MiXCR clonotype calling, in-frame beta chains only. Rows are unified per CDR3 protein, each entry keeping the most common DNA and genes. These V and J calls derive from TCRdb rather than the authors' analysis. For this sample there are 450,000 or so distinct CDR3 sequences; roughly 20% appear just once. 7% to 10% of the sample rests with the top ten.

This specimen's time point label, per the study, means: persistent/refractory GD, antithyroid drugs over 5 years with positive TRAb. For both TCR sequencing and RNA sequencing, RNA was extracted from PBMCs in TRIzol. Graves' disease was diagnosed according to American Thyroid Association guidelines. Patients were recruited from an endocrinology department in Xi'an, China. Each patient gave around 9.2 milliliters of peripheral blood, collected in an EDTA anticoagulant tube. Ficoll Paque Plus density gradient separation was used to isolate PBMCs, and no further T cell sorting was done. RNA quality was checked with an Agilent 2100 Bioanalyzer and agarose gel, and concentration with a NanoDrop 2000.

The rearranged segments are TRBV7-8 and TRBJ1-1; 7 central nucleotides agree with TRBD1. Source: peripheral blood mononuclear cells (PBMCs), taken when the disease was refractory, from a patient treated with antithyroid drugs. This TCR derives from a female donor with Graves disease. Read as DNA, the sequence is TGTGCCAGCAGCTCCTCTGGGACAGTGAGAGCTGAAGCTTTCTTT. This encodes CASSSSGTVRAEAFF.